One sample yielded the 9 T cell receptor beta chains listed below, sequenced in a study of identical twins. TCRdb re-analysed the 5' RACE reads in MiXCR, keeping a single row per CDR3 protein. The sample comprises 500,000 to 650,000 distinct CDR3 sequences, about a fifth of which are singletons, and approximately 0.48% rests with the top ten. The sample also formed part of further work on yellow fever vaccine responses in identical twins.

Sequencing used CD4+ T cells sorted from blood. Every receptor here comes from a woman aged 18-35 years in good health.

This chain uses TRBV3-1 with TRBJ1-1, with 9 bases that match TRBD1. Unmatched junction bases numbered 4, after V lost 0 bases and J lost 11 bases. The CDR3 is 13 residues long. Germline CDR1 LGHDT, CDR2 YNNKEL (reference sequence). Here the CDR3 reads CASSQETGGFAFF. The CDR3, as DNA: TGTGCCAGCAGCCAAGAAACAGGGGGCTTCGCTTTCTTT. Full variable domain (remainder filled in from reference TRBV3-1 and TRBJ1-1): DTAVSQTPKYLVTQMGNDKSIKCEQNLGHDTMYWYKQDSKKFLKIMFSYNNKELIINETVPNRFSPKSPDKAHLNLHINSLELGDSAVYFCASSQETGGFAFFGQGTRLTVV.

The table lists this clonotype with a few counts. The rearrangement uses TRBV12-3 or TRBV12-4 and TRBJ1-6; D is unresolved. Between the trimmed V and J ends, which lost 6 bases and 9 bases, there was a span of 12 bases. The CDR3 consists of 13 residues. In nucleotides, the CDR3 is TGTGCCAGCAGGCGAATTACCGGTTCACCCCTCCACTTT. It codes for CASRRITGSPLHF.

This clonotype was observed a handful of times. This chain joins TRBV20-1 and TRBJ1-2; D gene uncertain. CDR1 is DFQATT, CDR2 SNEGSKA, per germline (reference sequence). Between the trimmed V and J ends, which lost 3 bases and 6 bases, there was a span of 11 bases. There are 12 residues in the CDR3. The CDR3 DNA follows: TGCAGTGCTAGTGTAGAGTCAAATGGCTACACCTTC. Encoded protein: CSASVESNGYTF.

This chain links TRBV12-3 or TRBV12-4 with TRBJ2-2; 9 bases are shared with TRBD1. V lost 6 bases to trimming and J lost 1 base; unmatched junction nucleotides: 9. This CDR3 has 17 amino acids. The CDR3 DNA sequence: TGTGCCAGCAGACCAACAGGGGGCTTCCGGAACACCGGGGAGCTGTTTTTT. Its protein product is CASRPTGGFRNTGELFF.

J is TRBJ2-1 and V is TRBV10-1, with 9 bases lining up with TRBD2. Unmatched junction bases numbered 5, after V lost 0 bases and J lost 5 bases. This CDR3 spans 16 amino acids. Germline V gene lookup returns CDR1 WNHNN and CDR2 SYGVQD (reference sequence). The CDR3 DNA follows: TGCGCCAGCAGTGAGTCTCTCCTAGCGGGGAACAATGAGCAGTTCTTC. Translated: CASSESLLAGNNEQFF.

This clonotype came up a few times. The rearrangement joins TRBV10-3 to TRBJ2-1; weak D call: TRBD2 (5 bases). Per germline, CDR1 ENHRY and CDR2 SYGVKD. Deletions cut 3 bases from V and 9 bases from J, with 9 bases between. The CDR3 has 12 residues. CDR3 amino acids: CAISDRGLEQFF. The CDR3, as DNA: TGTGCCATCAGTGATCGAGGGCTTGAGCAGTTCTTC.

This clonotype was recorded a few times. The chain is built from TRBV12-3 or TRBV12-4 and TRBJ2-5, with TRBD2 as a possible D gene (6 bases). The CDR3 has 13 residues. V gave up 5 bases and J gave up 4 bases, with 11 bases separating them. The CDR3 region is CASSMRGRETQYF. CDR3 sequence (DNA): TGTGCCAGCAGTATGCGGGGAAGAGAGACCCAGTACTTC.

The V call is TRBV14, the J call TRBJ2-2; 7 positions match TRBD1. V lost 4 bases, J lost 4 bases, and 6 bases stayed unmatched. The CDR3 is 15 amino acids. Germline V gives CDR1 SGHDN, CDR2 FVKESK. CDR3 in amino acids: CASSPRQGGTGELFF. The CDR3, as DNA: TGTGCCAGCAGCCCCCGACAGGGCGGCACCGGGGAGCTGTTTTTT.

DNA for the CDR3: TGTGCCAGCACCTCAAAGGCGAGGGGGACCCAGTACTTC. It codes for CASTSKARGTQYF. The V and J genes are TRBV12-3 or TRBV12-4 and TRBJ2-5; D could derive from TRBD1 or TRBD2 (5 bases each). With 7 bases removed from V and 7 bases from J, the gap between germline ends came to 16 bases. The CDR3 is 13 amino acids.